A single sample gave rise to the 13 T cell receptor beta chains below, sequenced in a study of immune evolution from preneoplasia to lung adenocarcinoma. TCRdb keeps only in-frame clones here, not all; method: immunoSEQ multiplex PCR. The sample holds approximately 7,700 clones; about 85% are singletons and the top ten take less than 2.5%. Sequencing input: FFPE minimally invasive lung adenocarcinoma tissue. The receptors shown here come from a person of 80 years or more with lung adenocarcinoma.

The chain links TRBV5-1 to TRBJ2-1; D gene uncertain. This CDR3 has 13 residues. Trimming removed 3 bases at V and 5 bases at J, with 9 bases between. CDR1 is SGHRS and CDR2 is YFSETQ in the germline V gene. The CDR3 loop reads CASSSVRDNEQFF. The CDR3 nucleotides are TGCGCCAGCAGCTCTGTCCGGGACAATGAGCAGTTCTTC.

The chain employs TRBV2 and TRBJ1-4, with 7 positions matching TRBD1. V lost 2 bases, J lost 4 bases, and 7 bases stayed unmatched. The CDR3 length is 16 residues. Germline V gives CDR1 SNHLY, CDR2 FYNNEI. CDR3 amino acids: CASSESRGRGNEKLFF. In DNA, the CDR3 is TGTGCCAGCAGTGAATCGAGGGGGCGCGGTAATGAAAAACTGTTTTTT.

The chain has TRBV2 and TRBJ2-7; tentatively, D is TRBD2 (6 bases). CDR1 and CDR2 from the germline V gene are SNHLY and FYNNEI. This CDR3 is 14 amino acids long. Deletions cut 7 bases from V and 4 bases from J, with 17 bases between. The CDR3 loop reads CASTPTSGSYEQYF. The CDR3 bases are TGTGCCAGCACTCCGACTAGTGGTTCTTACGAGCAGTACTTC.

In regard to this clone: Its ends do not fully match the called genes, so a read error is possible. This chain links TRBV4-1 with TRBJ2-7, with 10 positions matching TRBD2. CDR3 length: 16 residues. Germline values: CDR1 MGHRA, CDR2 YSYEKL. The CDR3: CASSDHVAGGSNEQYF. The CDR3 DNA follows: TGCGCCAGCAGCGACCACGTAGCGGGGGGCTCCAACGAGCAGTACTTC.

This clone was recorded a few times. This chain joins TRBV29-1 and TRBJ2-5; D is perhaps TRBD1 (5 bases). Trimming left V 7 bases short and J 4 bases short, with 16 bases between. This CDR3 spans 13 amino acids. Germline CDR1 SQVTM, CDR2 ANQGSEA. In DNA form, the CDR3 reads TGCAGCGCGGACACTCTGATGGGAGAGACCCAGTACTTC. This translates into CSADTLMGETQYF.

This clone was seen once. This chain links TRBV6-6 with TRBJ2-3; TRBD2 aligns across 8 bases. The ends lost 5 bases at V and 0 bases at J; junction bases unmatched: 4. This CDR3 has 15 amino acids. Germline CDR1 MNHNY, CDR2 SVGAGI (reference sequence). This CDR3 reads CASSDPSGSTDTQYF. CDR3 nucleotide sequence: TGTGCCAGCAGTGACCCTAGCGGGAGCACAGATACGCAGTATTTT.

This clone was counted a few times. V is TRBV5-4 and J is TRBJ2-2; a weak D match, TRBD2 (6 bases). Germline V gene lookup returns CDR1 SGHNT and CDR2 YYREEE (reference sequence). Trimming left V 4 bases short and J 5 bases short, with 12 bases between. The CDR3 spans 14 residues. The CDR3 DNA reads TGTGCCAGCAGCGTCCTTGGGGGGACCGGGGAGCTGTTTTTT. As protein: CASSVLGGTGELFF.

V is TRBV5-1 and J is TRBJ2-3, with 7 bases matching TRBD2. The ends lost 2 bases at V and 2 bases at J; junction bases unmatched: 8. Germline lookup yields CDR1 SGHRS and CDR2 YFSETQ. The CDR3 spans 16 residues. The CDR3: CASSLSSSGLTDTQYF. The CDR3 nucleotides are TGCGCCAGCAGCTTATCGTCTAGCGGCCTCACAGATACGCAGTATTTT. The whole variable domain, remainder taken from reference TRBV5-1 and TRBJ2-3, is KAGVTQTPRYLIKTRGQQVTLSCSPISGHRSVSWYQQTPGQGLQFLFEYFSETQRNKGNFPGRFSGRQFSNSRSEMNVSTLELGDSALYLCASSLSSSGLTDTQYFGPGTRLTVL.

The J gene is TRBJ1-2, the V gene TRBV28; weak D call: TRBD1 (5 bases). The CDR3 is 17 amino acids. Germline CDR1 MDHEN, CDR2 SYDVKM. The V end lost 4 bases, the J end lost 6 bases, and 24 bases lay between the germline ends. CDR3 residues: CASSSPLGGKGADGYTF. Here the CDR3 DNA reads TGTGCCAGCAGTTCCCCTTTGGGGGGAAAGGGCGCGGATGGCTACACCTTC.

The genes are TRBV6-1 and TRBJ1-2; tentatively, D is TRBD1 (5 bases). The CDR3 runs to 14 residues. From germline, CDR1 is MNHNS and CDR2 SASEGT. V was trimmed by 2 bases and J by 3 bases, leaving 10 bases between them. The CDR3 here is CASSETQGDYGYTF. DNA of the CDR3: TGTGCCAGCAGTGAAACTCAAGGGGACTATGGCTACACCTTC.

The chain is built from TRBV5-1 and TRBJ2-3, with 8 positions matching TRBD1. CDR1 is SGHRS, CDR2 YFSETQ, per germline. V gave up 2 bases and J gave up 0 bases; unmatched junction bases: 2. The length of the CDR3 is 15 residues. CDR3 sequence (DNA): TGCGCCAGCAGCTTAGGACAGGGAAGCACAGATACGCAGTATTTT. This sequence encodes CASSLGQGSTDTQYF. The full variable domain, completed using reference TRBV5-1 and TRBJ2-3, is KAGVTQTPRYLIKTRGQQVTLSCSPISGHRSVSWYQQTPGQGLQFLFEYFSETQRNKGNFPGRFSGRQFSNSRSEMNVSTLELGDSALYLCASSLGQGSTDTQYFGPGTRLTVL.

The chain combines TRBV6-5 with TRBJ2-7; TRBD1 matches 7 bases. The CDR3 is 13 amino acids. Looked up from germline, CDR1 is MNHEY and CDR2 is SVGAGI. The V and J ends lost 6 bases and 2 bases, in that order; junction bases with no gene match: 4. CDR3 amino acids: CASSRDSPYEQYF. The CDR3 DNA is TGTGCCAGCAGCCGGGACAGCCCCTACGAGCAGTACTTC.

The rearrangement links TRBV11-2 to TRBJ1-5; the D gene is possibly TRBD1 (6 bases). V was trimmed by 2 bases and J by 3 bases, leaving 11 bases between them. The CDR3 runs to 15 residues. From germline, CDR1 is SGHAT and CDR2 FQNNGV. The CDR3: CASSLMAGDNQPQHF. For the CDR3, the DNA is TGTGCCAGCAGCTTAATGGCAGGGGACAATCAGCCCCAGCATTTT.